This T cell receptor beta chain stems from a study of cytomegalovirus exposure and HLA in healthy donors. Vbeta (60) and Jbeta (13) primers were used in the PCR. Here immunoSEQ multiplex PCR was the method, and the copy in TCRdb shows in-frame clones only, minus some. The sample shows about 91,000 clones, roughly 67% of them seen only once. Germline V gives CDR1 SGDLS, CDR2 YYNGEE. Trimming removed 0 bases at V and 1 base at J, with 10 bases between. The length of the CDR3 is 15 residues. The receptor comes from a human donor in good health. This chain uses TRBV9 with TRBJ1-1; the D is unclear. Sequenced material: PBMCs. The CDR3 here is CASSVDPQANTEAFF. CDR3 nucleotide sequence: TGTGCCAGCAGCGTAGACCCGCAGGCGAACACTGAAGCTTTCTTT.